What follows are 18 T cell receptor beta chains derived from one specimen sequenced in a study of T cell repertoires in cytomegalovirus infection. These TCRs' antigens remain unknown. A single record per CDR3 protein comes from TCRdb applying MiXCR to the reads. The profile shows approximately 270,000 distinct CDR3 sequences, approximately 22% of them singletons. The starting material was cultured PBMCs, obtained from culture after CMV antigen stimulation. These receptors all stem from a human donor in good health (CMV status not recorded). Some clones in this sample may be carry-over from other donors' samples.

The chain employs TRBV2 and TRBJ2-7, with D tentatively TRBD1 (6 bases). With 1 base removed from V and 6 bases from J, the gap between germline ends came to 22 bases. Looked up from germline, CDR1 is SNHLY and CDR2 is FYNNEI. The CDR3 is 17 amino acids. The CDR3 nucleotides read TGTGCCAGCAGTGAAGAACTAGGGGGTGCTATCCGATTCGAGCAGTACTTC. Translation gives CASSEELGGAIRFEQYF.

This clonotype showed up many times. The gene calls are TRBV7-2 and TRBJ2-1; 7 nucleotides match TRBD2. The trim removed 5 bases at V and 4 bases at J, leaving 8 bases unmatched. Germline assignment: CDR1 SGHTA and CDR2 FQGNSA. There are 15 residues in the CDR3. The CDR3 DNA sequence: TGTGCCAGCAGCGTTACCGGGACTAAGTACAATGAGCAGTTCTTC. Translating gives CASSVTGTKYNEQFF.

A few counts support this clonotype. The V gene is TRBV28, the J gene TRBJ1-2; D is unclear. The V end was cut by 5 bases, the J end by 8 bases, with 18 bases between. Germline assignment: CDR1 MDHEN and CDR2 SYDVKM. This CDR3 spans 14 amino acids. CDR3 loop: CASSADGRRGGYTF. CDR3 coding DNA: TGTGCCAGCAGTGCGGACGGCAGAAGAGGGGGCTACACCTTC.

In this sample, this clonotype turned up a few times. The J gene is TRBJ2-5, the V gene TRBV7-3, with unresolved D. The V gene lost 5 bases and the J gene lost 2 bases, with 12 bases spanning the gap. This CDR3 is 14 amino acids long. Germline V gene data show CDR1 as SGHTA and CDR2 as FQGTGA. This CDR3 is CASSPGGRQETQYF. The CDR3 DNA follows: TGTGCCAGCAGCCCCGGTGGCAGGCAAGAGACCCAGTACTTC.

The V and J genes are TRBV12-3 or TRBV12-4 and TRBJ2-2; D uncertain. The ends were cut back, 6 bases at V and 3 bases at J, with 11 bases in the middle. The CDR3 totals 14 residues. The CDR3: CASSLTIYTGELFF. As DNA, the CDR3 is TGTGCCAGCAGCTTAACCATATACACCGGGGAGCTGTTTTTT.

J is TRBJ1-1 and V is TRBV7-9; a possible D gene is TRBD1 (6 bases). The CDR3 is 15 residues long. Trimming pared 5 bases from V and 0 bases from J, leaving 13 bases between. Germline V gene lookup returns CDR1 SEHNR and CDR2 FQNEAQ (reference sequence). CDR3 DNA: TGTGCCAGCAGCCCCGTACAGGGTGTGAACACTGAAGCTTTCTTT. Translation: CASSPVQGVNTEAFF.

This clonotype was counted many times. This rearrangement joins TRBV12-3 or TRBV12-4 to TRBJ1-1; the D gene is possibly TRBD1 (6 bases). This CDR3 has 15 amino acids. V was cut by 5 bases and J by 0 bases, with 13 bases left in between. The CDR3, as DNA: TGTGCCAGCAGTCCCGGACAGTTCATGAACACTGAAGCTTTCTTT. It translates to CASSPGQFMNTEAFF.

A few counts support this clonotype. The gene calls are TRBV19 and TRBJ1-1; 9 bases align to TRBD1. The CDR3 sequence is 14 residues long. Germline V lookup: CDR1 LNHDA, CDR2 SQIVND (reference sequence). With V trimmed by 7 bases and J by 5 bases, 8 bases remained unmatched. The CDR3 is CASITQGARTEAFF. The CDR3 region has the DNA TGTGCCAGTATAACACAGGGGGCGCGAACTGAAGCTTTCTTT.

The V and J genes are TRBV19 and TRBJ1-2; a possible D gene is TRBD1 (6 bases). CDR1 and CDR2 from the germline V gene are LNHDA and SQIVND (reference sequence). There are 13 residues in the CDR3. V was trimmed by 7 bases and J by 6 bases, leaving 15 bases between them. CDR3 nucleotides: TGTGCCAGTACCTCCCGCGAGGGGGATGGCTACACCTTC. Encoded protein: CASTSREGDGYTF.

This clonotype was seen more than once but under ten times. V gene TRBV7-9 combines with J gene TRBJ1-3; unclear D gene. The CDR3 length is 17 residues. Germline CDR1 reads SEHNR; CDR2 reads FQNEAQ (reference sequence). Trimming took off 6 bases at V and 0 bases at J, with 18 bases between the two ends. The CDR3 region is CASRPRAFNFSGNTIYF. CDR3 in DNA: TGTGCCAGCAGACCCCGCGCATTCAACTTCTCTGGAAACACCATATATTTT.

V is TRBV28 and J is TRBJ2-7; D may be TRBD1 (6 bases). CDR3 length: 12 residues. Trimming stripped 6 bases from V and 4 bases from J, with 10 bases between. Germline CDR1 reads MDHEN; CDR2 reads SYDVKM. This chain's CDR3 is CASRPGQYEQYF. Written as DNA, the CDR3 is TGTGCCAGCAGGCCTGGACAGTACGAGCAGTACTTC.

This clonotype was observed a handful of times. This chain uses TRBV20-1 with TRBJ2-7, with 8 bases identical to TRBD2. The CDR3 loop spans 15 amino acids. The V and J ends lost 1 base and 3 bases, in that order; junction bases with no gene match: 8. The germline CDR1 and CDR2 sequences are DFQATT and SNEGSKA (reference sequence). The CDR3, as DNA: TGCAGTGCTAGAGGGCTTAGCGGGACTTACTACGAGCAGTACTTC. Protein: CSARGLSGTYYEQYF.

The table lists this clonotype with many counts. The V gene is TRBV7-2, the J gene TRBJ1-1; D is undetermined. V lost 0 bases, J lost 1 base, and 9 bases lay in between. CDR3 length equals 15 residues. Germline V gives CDR1 SGHTA, CDR2 FQGNSA. The CDR3 region is CASSLAFSANTEAFF. The CDR3 bases are TGTGCCAGCAGCTTAGCCTTCAGTGCGAACACTGAAGCTTTCTTT. Complete variable domain (other parts from reference TRBV7-2 and TRBJ1-1): GAGVSQSPSNKVTEKGKDVELRCDPISGHTALYWYRQSLGQGLEFLIYFQGNSAPDKSGLPSDRFSAERTGGSVSTLTIQRTQQEDSAVYLCASSLAFSANTEAFFGQGTRLTVV.

Ten or more counts support this clonotype. The rearrangement links TRBV7-2 to TRBJ2-1, with 7 bases matching TRBD2. The trim removed 1 base at V and 6 bases at J, leaving 6 bases unmatched. Germline V gene data show CDR1 as SGHTA and CDR2 as FQGNSA. The CDR3 loop spans 15 amino acids. CDR3 nucleotide sequence: TGTGCCAGCAGCTTAGGTGGCGGGAGTGCCAATGAGCAGTTCTTC. This translates into CASSLGGGSANEQFF.

On this clonotype itself: This may be a read error, as it is one base from a much larger clone. The rearrangement joins TRBV7-2 to TRBJ2-3; 11 bases map to TRBD1. This CDR3 is 14 amino acids long. CDR1 and CDR2 (germline): SGHTA, FQGNSA. Trimming removed 4 bases from V and 5 bases from J; junction bases left unmatched: 2. Here the CDR3 reads CASSWTGGEDTQYF. CDR3 DNA sequence: TGTGCCAGCAGCTGGACAGGGGGCGAAGATACGCAGTATTTT.

The chain links TRBV24-1 to TRBJ2-4; TRBD2 matches 10 bases. Unmatched junction bases numbered 9, after V lost 3 bases and J lost 8 bases. This CDR3 has 16 residues. CDR1 and CDR2 (germline): KGHDR, SFDVKD. The CDR3 DNA reads as TGTGCCACCAGTGATGGGCTAGCGGGAGACGCGGACATTCAGTACTTC. Its translation is CATSDGLAGDADIQYF.

J is TRBJ1-5 and V is TRBV19; D gene ambiguous. There are 14 residues in the CDR3. Germline loops: CDR1 LNHDA, CDR2 SQIVND (reference sequence). The V end was cut by 7 bases, the J end by 0 bases, with 10 bases between. The CDR3 loop reads CASIPAYSNQPQHF. CDR3 coding DNA: TGTGCCAGTATCCCAGCTTATAGCAATCAGCCCCAGCATTTT. Filled out from reference TRBV19 and TRBJ1-5, the complete variable domain reads DGGITQSPKYLFRKEGQNVTLSCEQNLNHDAMYWYRQDPGQGLRLIYYSQIVNDFQKGDIAEGYSVSREKKESFPLTVTSAQKNPTAFYLCASIPAYSNQPQHFGDGTRLSIL.

Only a few counts were recorded for this clonotype. This CDR3 reads CSRLGLSHYEQYF. The CDR3 nucleotides read TGCAGTCGTTTGGGACTTTCCCACTACGAGCAGTACTTC. The V gene is TRBV20-1, the J gene TRBJ2-7, with D tentatively TRBD2 (6 bases). Germline CDR1 is DFQATT and CDR2 is SNEGSKA (reference sequence). V was trimmed by 8 bases and J by 3 bases, leaving 17 bases between them. The CDR3 extends over 13 amino acids.